This T cell receptor beta chain was sequenced for a study of preoperative IRX-2 immunotherapy in early breast cancer. V was shortened by 4 bases and J by 2 bases, with 10 bases between the two germline ends. The CDR3 covers 14 residues. The germline V gene encodes CDR1 SGHDT and CDR2 YYEEEE. Treatment indicated: preoperative locoregional IRX-2 cytokine immunotherapy. Samples came from a phase Ib trial of preoperative locoregional IRX-2 cytokine immunotherapy. The assay was immunoSEQ multiplex PCR, and TCRdb's table has in-frame clones only and misses some. This sample yields 24,000 or so clones, of which about 87% are seen a single time; approximately 26% belongs to the top ten.

The clonotype originates from a human donor with breast cancer. This specimen consisted of tumor tissue, obtained after IRX-2 immunotherapy. This chain joins TRBV5-6 and TRBJ2-1, with unresolved D. The CDR3 DNA reads as TGTGCCAGCAGCCACGGGTCCACCTACAATGAGCAGTTCTTC. Translation gives CASSHGSTYNEQFF.